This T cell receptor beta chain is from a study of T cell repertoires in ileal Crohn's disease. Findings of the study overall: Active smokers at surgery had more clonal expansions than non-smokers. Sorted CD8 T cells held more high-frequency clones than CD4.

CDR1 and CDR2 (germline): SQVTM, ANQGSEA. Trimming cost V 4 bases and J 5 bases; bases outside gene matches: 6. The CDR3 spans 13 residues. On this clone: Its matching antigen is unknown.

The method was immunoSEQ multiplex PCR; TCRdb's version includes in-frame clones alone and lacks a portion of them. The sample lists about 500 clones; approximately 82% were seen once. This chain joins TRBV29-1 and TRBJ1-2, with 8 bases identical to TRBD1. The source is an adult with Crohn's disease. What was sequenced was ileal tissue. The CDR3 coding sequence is TGCAGCGTTGCCGACAGGGGTGGGTATGGCTACACCTTC. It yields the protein CSVADRGGYGYTF. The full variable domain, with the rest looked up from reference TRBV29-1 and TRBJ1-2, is SAVISQKPSRDICQRGTSLTIQCQVDSQVTMMFWYRQQPGQSLTLIATANQGSEATYESGFVIDKFPISRPNLTFSTLTVSNMSPEDSSIYLCSVADRGGYGYTFGSGTRLTVV.